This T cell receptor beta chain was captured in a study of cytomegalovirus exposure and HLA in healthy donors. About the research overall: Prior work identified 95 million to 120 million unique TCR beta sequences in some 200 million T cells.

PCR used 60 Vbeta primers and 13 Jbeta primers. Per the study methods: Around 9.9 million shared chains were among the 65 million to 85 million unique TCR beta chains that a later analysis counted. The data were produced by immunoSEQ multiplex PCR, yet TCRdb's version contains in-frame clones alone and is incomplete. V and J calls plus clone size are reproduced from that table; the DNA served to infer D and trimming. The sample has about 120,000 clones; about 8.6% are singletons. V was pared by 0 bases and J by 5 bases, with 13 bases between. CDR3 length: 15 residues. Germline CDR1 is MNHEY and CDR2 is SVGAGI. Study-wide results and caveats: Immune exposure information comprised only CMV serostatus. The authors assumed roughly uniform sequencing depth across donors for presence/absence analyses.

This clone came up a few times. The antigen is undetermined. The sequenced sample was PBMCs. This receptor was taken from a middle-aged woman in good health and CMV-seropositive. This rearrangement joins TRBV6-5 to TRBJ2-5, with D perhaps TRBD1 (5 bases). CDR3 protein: CASSYSRAPGETQYF. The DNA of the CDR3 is TGTGCCAGCAGTTACTCACGAGCCCCAGGGGAGACCCAGTACTTC.